Presented here are 7 T cell receptor beta chains from one specimen sequenced in a study of long-term antiretroviral therapy in people with HIV. At survey level, the immunoSEQ assay was run in its v3.0 version. Using immunoSEQ multiplex PCR, the repertoire was profiled, and TCRdb retains in-frame clones only, with some absent. The top ten clones hold approximately 12% of a sample with 20,000 to 25,000 clones, 65% to 85% of them seen once. Specimen: unsorted PBMCs, collected approximately 1.8 years before starting antiretroviral therapy. These receptors were taken from a woman between 40 and 50 years old with HIV.

This chain connects TRBV19 to TRBJ2-6; 9 positions match TRBD1. The CDR3 extends over 14 amino acids. From germline, CDR1 is LNHDA and CDR2 SQIVND (reference sequence). The J segment lost 9 bases and the V segment lost 5 bases, leaving 5 bases of the junction unmatched. CDR3 protein: CASSQDRGVNVLTF. DNA of the CDR3: TGTGCCAGTAGTCAGGACAGGGGAGTCAACGTCCTGACTTTC.

J is TRBJ2-6 and V is TRBV19; perhaps D is TRBD1 or TRBD2 (6 bases each). V was shortened by 5 bases and J by 0 bases, with 17 bases between the two germline ends. The CDR3 runs to 18 residues. The germline CDR1 and CDR2 sequences are LNHDA and SQIVND (reference sequence). The CDR3: CASSLTGLQFSGANVLTF. The CDR3 nucleotides are TGTGCCAGTAGTTTGACAGGACTACAATTCTCTGGGGCCAACGTCCTGACTTTC.

V is TRBV6-5 and J is TRBJ1-3; TRBD1 might be the D (6 bases). Per germline, CDR1 MNHEY and CDR2 SVGAGI. This CDR3 has 15 residues. V lost 0 bases and J 2 bases, leaving 8 bases between the germline ends. This CDR3 is CASSYSSGAGNTIYF. CDR3 DNA sequence: TGTGCCAGCAGTTACTCGTCAGGGGCTGGAAACACCATATATTTT.

The rearrangement links TRBV9 to TRBJ1-1; D possibly corresponds to TRBD1 (5 bases). Germline CDR1 and CDR2: SGDLS and YYNGEE. CDR3 length equals 12 residues. The V end lost 4 bases, the J end lost 7 bases, and 11 bases lay between the germline ends. The CDR3 region is CASSPQGIEAFF. The CDR3, as DNA: TGTGCCAGCAGCCCTCAGGGAATTGAAGCTTTCTTT. Full variable domain (remainder filled in from reference TRBV9 and TRBJ1-1): DSGVTQTPKHLITATGQRVTLRCSPRSGDLSVYWYQQSLDQGLQFLIQYYNGEERAKGNILERFSAQQFPDLHSELNLSSLELGDSALYFCASSPQGIEAFFGQGTRLTVV.

The chain has TRBV5-1 and TRBJ2-6; TRBD1 agrees at 7 bases. CDR1 is SGHRS, CDR2 YFSETQ, per germline. There are 15 residues in the CDR3. V shed 4 bases, J shed 4 bases, and the junction held 5 bases outside the gene matches. Here the CDR3 DNA reads TGCGCCAGCAGCCCTACAGGGGCCGGGGCCAACGTCCTGACTTTC. Protein product: CASSPTGAGANVLTF.

This chain links TRBV7-8 with TRBJ1-2; 8 bases line up with TRBD1. The CDR3 runs to 15 residues. Germline V gene lookup returns CDR1 SGHVS and CDR2 FQNEAQ. Trimming at V came to 2 bases and at J to 4 bases, leaving 6 bases not matched to a gene. CDR3 DNA: TGTGCCAGCAGCTTAACGGACAGGGAGGGCTATGGCTACACCTTC. Amino acid sequence: CASSLTDREGYGYTF.

The chain recombines TRBV5-6 with TRBJ1-1, with D possibly matching TRBD1 (5 bases). Trimming took 3 bases from V and 5 from J, leaving 8 bases between them. CDR1 SGHDT and CDR2 YYEEEE come from the germline V gene. The CDR3 is 12 amino acids. The CDR3: CASSWGVTEAFF. Here the CDR3 DNA reads TGTGCCAGCAGCTGGGGGGTTACTGAAGCTTTCTTT.